Listed below are T cell receptor beta chains from one sample, sequenced in a study of cytomegalovirus exposure and HLA in healthy donors. Profiling relied on immunoSEQ multiplex PCR, and the TCRdb table lists in-frame clones only, not all of them. The sample has fewer than 250,000 clones, roughly 81% seen once. The sequenced material came from PBMCs. The receptors were sampled from a woman aged 25 to 45 in good health and CMV-seropositive. CDR3s include the opening cysteine and the closing phenylalanine or tryptophan. Fields, in order: D gene, V gene, J gene, clone size, CDR3 protein, CDR3 DNA. D genes are given only for firm matches. Only some rows state a clone size, as once, few, many or a class for expanded clones.

d_call: .; v_call: TRBV5-1; j_call: TRBJ1-1; clone_size: few; cdr3_aa: CASSSGPLGNTEAFF; cdr3_nt: TGCGCCAGCAGCTCGGGTCCTTTAGGGAACACTGAAGCTTTCTTT
d_call: .; v_call: TRBV19; j_call: TRBJ2-1; clone_size: .; cdr3_aa: CASSMGASGHNEQFF; cdr3_nt: TGTGCCAGTAGTATGGGGGCATCGGGACACAATGAGCAGTTCTTC
d_call: .; v_call: TRBV11-3; j_call: TRBJ1-1; clone_size: .; cdr3_aa: CASSFSGVNTEAFF; cdr3_nt: TGTGCCAGCAGCTTTTCAGGGGTGAACACTGAAGCTTTCTTT
d_call: .; v_call: TRBV27; j_call: TRBJ1-1; clone_size: .; cdr3_aa: CASTPGEGTEAFF; cdr3_nt: TGTGCCAGCACCCCGGGGGAGGGCACTGAAGCTTTCTTT
d_call: TRBD2; v_call: TRBV20-1; j_call: TRBJ2-1; clone_size: .; cdr3_aa: CSATRGDEQFF; cdr3_nt: TGCAGTGCTACGCGGGGGGATGAGCAGTTCTTC
d_call: .; v_call: TRBV29-1; j_call: TRBJ2-3; clone_size: .; cdr3_aa: CSVGVYTDTQYF; cdr3_nt: TGCAGCGTTGGCGTCTACACAGATACGCAGTATTTT
d_call: TRBD1; v_call: TRBV27; j_call: TRBJ1-1; clone_size: few; cdr3_aa: CASSYRGYTEAFF; cdr3_nt: TGTGCCAGCAGTTACAGGGGTTACACTGAAGCTTTCTTT
d_call: .; v_call: TRBV6-1; j_call: TRBJ2-3; clone_size: .; cdr3_aa: CASSEPARKLSTDTQYF; cdr3_nt: TGTGCCAGCAGTGAACCGGCGCGGAAGCTTAGCACAGATACGCAGTATTTT
d_call: .; v_call: TRBV5-4; j_call: TRBJ2-7; clone_size: .; cdr3_aa: CASSLGTALYEQYF; cdr3_nt: TGTGCCAGCAGCTTGGGGACAGCCCTCTACGAGCAGTACTTC
d_call: .; v_call: TRBV7-2; j_call: TRBJ1-1; clone_size: .; cdr3_aa: CASSLGAGSAFLAFF; cdr3_nt: TGTGCCAGCAGCCTAGGCGCCGGGTCGGCCTTCCTGGCTTTCTTT
d_call: TRBD1; v_call: TRBV5-1; j_call: TRBJ2-2; clone_size: .; cdr3_aa: CASRPPGQGGNGELFF; cdr3_nt: TGTGCCAGCAGACCGCCGGGACAGGGTGGGAACGGGGAGCTGTTTTTT
d_call: .; v_call: TRBV9; j_call: TRBJ1-1; clone_size: .; cdr3_aa: CASSVAPQGGNRGDTEAFF; cdr3_nt: TGTGCCAGCAGCGTAGCCCCCCAGGGTGGAAATCGTGGAGACACTGAAGCTTTCTTT
d_call: .; v_call: TRBV10-3; j_call: TRBJ2-7; clone_size: .; cdr3_aa: CAISELEAAADGQYF; cdr3_nt: TGTGCCATCAGTGAGCTGGAGGCCGCAGCAGACGGGCAGTACTTC
d_call: TRBD2; v_call: TRBV2; j_call: TRBJ2-2; clone_size: .; cdr3_aa: CASRGGSGRTGELFF; cdr3_nt: TGTGCCAGCAGGGGTGGTAGCGGGAGGACCGGGGAGCTGTTTTTT
d_call: .; v_call: TRBV28; j_call: TRBJ2-1; clone_size: .; cdr3_aa: CASRRFTDSWNEQFF; cdr3_nt: TGTGCCAGCAGGAGATTTACGGACTCTTGGAATGAGCAGTTCTTC
d_call: TRBD1; v_call: TRBV5-6; j_call: TRBJ2-5; clone_size: .; cdr3_aa: CASSRQGEETQYF; cdr3_nt: TGTGCCAGCAGCCGACAGGGTGAGGAGACCCAGTACTTC
d_call: .; v_call: TRBV14; j_call: TRBJ1-2; clone_size: once; cdr3_aa: CASSPGWNVYTF; cdr3_nt: TGTGCCAGCAGCCCAGGTTGGAATGTTTACACCTTC
d_call: TRBD1; v_call: TRBV6-5; j_call: TRBJ2-1; clone_size: .; cdr3_aa: CASTPGQGPYNEQFF; cdr3_nt: TGTGCCAGCACCCCTGGACAGGGCCCCTACAATGAGCAGTTCTTC
d_call: TRBD2; v_call: TRBV10-3; j_call: TRBJ2-3; clone_size: .; cdr3_aa: CAISRRESGTDTQYF; cdr3_nt: TGTGCCATCAGTAGGCGGGAGTCGGGCACAGATACGCAGTATTTT
d_call: TRBD2; v_call: TRBV10-3; j_call: TRBJ2-3; clone_size: .; cdr3_aa: CAISRSGATDTQYF; cdr3_nt: TGTGCCATCAGTCGTAGCGGGGCCACAGATACGCAGTATTTT
d_call: .; v_call: TRBV18; j_call: TRBJ2-3; clone_size: .; cdr3_aa: CASSPFVAAGYTDTQYF; cdr3_nt: TGTGCCAGCTCACCTTTTGTAGCCGCTGGATACACAGATACGCAGTATTTT
d_call: .; v_call: TRBV7-2; j_call: TRBJ1-2; clone_size: .; cdr3_aa: CASSLEGQPYYGYTF; cdr3_nt: TGTGCCAGCAGCTTAGAGGGGCAGCCCTACTATGGCTACACCTTC
d_call: .; v_call: TRBV5-1; j_call: TRBJ2-7; clone_size: .; cdr3_aa: CASSLTGRADEQYF; cdr3_nt: TGCGCCAGCAGCTTGACAGGACGGGCGGACGAGCAGTACTTC
d_call: TRBD1; v_call: TRBV9; j_call: TRBJ1-1; clone_size: few; cdr3_aa: CASSAQQGGTEAFF; cdr3_nt: TGTGCCAGCAGCGCCCAACAGGGGGGGACTGAAGCTTTCTTT
d_call: .; v_call: TRBV6-6; j_call: TRBJ2-7; clone_size: .; cdr3_aa: CASSYRYNNEQYF; cdr3_nt: TGTGCCAGCAGTTACCGATACAACAACGAGCAGTACTTC
d_call: TRBD2; v_call: TRBV7-2; j_call: TRBJ2-7; clone_size: .; cdr3_aa: CASRVSGSSYEQYF; cdr3_nt: TGTGCCAGCAGGGTGAGCGGGAGCTCCTACGAGCAGTACTTC
d_call: TRBD1; v_call: TRBV28; j_call: TRBJ1-2; clone_size: .; cdr3_aa: CASSSTGQGSFPSYTF; cdr3_nt: TGTGCCAGCAGTTCCACTGGACAGGGGAGTTTTCCTAGCTACACCTTC
d_call: TRBD2; v_call: TRBV4-3; j_call: TRBJ2-2; clone_size: once; cdr3_aa: CASSLSGRGTGELFF; cdr3_nt: TGCGCCAGCAGCCTCAGCGGGAGAGGCACCGGGGAGCTGTTTTTT